This T cell receptor beta chain comes out of a study of PD-1 blockade in mismatch repair-deficient tumors. Study as a whole: Patients had 11 to 13 mismatch repair-deficient cancer types and were previously treated and progressing. Study observations and caveats: Rapid post-treatment expansion, then contraction, generally preceding radiologic response, marked tumor-resident clones.

Clones were sequenced by immunoSEQ multiplex PCR, and TCRdb holds only the in-frame ones, with some missing. The data contain 75,000 to 80,000 clones, roughly 80% of them singletons. Trimming took 1 base from V and 10 from J; bases not matched to a gene: 1. The CDR3 has 12 residues. Germline V gene lookup returns CDR1 SEHNR and CDR2 FQNEAQ (reference sequence). Mismatch repair deficiency was confirmed in all patients, by PCR or immunohistochemistry. TCRs were sequenced from a few patients responding to pembrolizumab. In regard to this clone: Its matching antigen is unknown.

The genes are TRBV7-9 and TRBJ1-1, with TRBD1 matching over 9 bases. The source is an adult with mismatch repair-deficient cancer. The sequencing here drew on peripheral blood, taken 44 weeks after starting pembrolizumab. CDR3: CASSLEQGAAFF. CDR3 coding DNA: TGTGCCAGCAGCTTAGAACAGGGGGCAGCTTTCTTT.